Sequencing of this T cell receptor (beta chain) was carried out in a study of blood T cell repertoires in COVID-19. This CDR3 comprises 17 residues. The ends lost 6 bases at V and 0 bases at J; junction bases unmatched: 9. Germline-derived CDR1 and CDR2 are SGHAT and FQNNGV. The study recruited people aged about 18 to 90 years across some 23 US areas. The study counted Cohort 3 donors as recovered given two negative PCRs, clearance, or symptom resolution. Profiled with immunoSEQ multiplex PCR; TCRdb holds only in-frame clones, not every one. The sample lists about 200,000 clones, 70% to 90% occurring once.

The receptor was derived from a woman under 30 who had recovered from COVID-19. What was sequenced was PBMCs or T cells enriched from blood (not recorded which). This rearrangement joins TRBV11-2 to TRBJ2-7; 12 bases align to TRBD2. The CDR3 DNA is TGTGCCAGCAGACCGCCACTAGCGGGGGGCCTCTCCTACGAGCAGTACTTC. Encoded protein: CASRPPLAGGLSYEQYF.